The 29 T cell receptor beta chains reported below all come from one sample, sequenced in a study of metastatic and nonmetastatic thyroid tumors. Thyroid surgery was performed in patients who had received no treatment beforehand. With MiXCR, TCRdb reprocessed the PCR reads. Of tens of thousands of clones in the sample, 20% are singletons; the top ten hold around 15%. Sequenced material: blood. Receptors were obtained from a female donor with papillary thyroid cancer or a benign thyroid nodule (not recorded which). Some clones in this sample may be carry-over from other donors' samples.

This clone was counted at least ten times. The rearrangement links TRBV19 to TRBJ1-5, with 10 nucleotides matching TRBD1. Trimming cost V 6 bases and J 5 bases; bases outside gene matches: 7. The CDR3 runs to 15 residues. CDR1 is LNHDA, CDR2 SQIVND, per germline (reference sequence). Here the CDR3 reads CASRTYGTGDQPQHF. The CDR3 DNA reads as TGTGCCAGTAGGACCTACGGGACAGGGGATCAGCCCCAGCATTTT. Using reference TRBV19 and TRBJ1-5 for the parts outside the CDR3, the full variable domain is DGGITQSPKYLFRKEGQNVTLSCEQNLNHDAMYWYRQDPGQGLRLIYYSQIVNDFQKGDIAEGYSVSREKKESFPLTVTSAQKNPTAFYLCASRTYGTGDQPQHFGDGTRLSIL.

This clone was seen repeatedly, ten times or more. This chain joins TRBV19 and TRBJ1-4, with D unresolved. V shed 3 bases and J shed 7 bases, with 12 bases lying between them. The CDR3 has 14 residues. Germline CDR1 reads LNHDA; CDR2 reads SQIVND (reference sequence). The CDR3 spells CASSISVNVEKLFF. DNA of the CDR3: TGTGCCAGTAGTATCTCAGTAAACGTTGAAAAACTGTTTTTT.

This clone is a singleton in its sample. CDR3 nucleotide sequence: TGTGCCAGCAGCTTACATACACAGGGGGGCGCGGGGTACGAGCAGTACTTC. Translated: CASSLHTQGGAGYEQYF. This chain connects TRBV11-2 to TRBJ2-7; 8 bases agree with TRBD1. Trimming cost V 2 bases and J 4 bases; bases outside gene matches: 13. The CDR3 loop spans 17 amino acids. Per the germline V gene, CDR1 is SGHAT and CDR2 is FQNNGV.

CDR3 amino acids: CASSLTGANYGYTF. The CDR3 DNA reads as TGTGCCAGCAGCTTAACAGGGGCCAACTATGGCTACACCTTC. The J gene is TRBJ1-2, the V gene TRBV7-8; 7 nucleotides match TRBD1. The J segment lost 2 bases and the V segment lost 2 bases, leaving 2 bases of the junction unmatched. CDR1 is SGHVS and CDR2 is FQNEAQ in the germline V gene. There are 14 residues in the CDR3.

This clone has ten or more counts. This chain joins TRBV5-8 and TRBJ2-3; 11 bases fit TRBD1. Germline V CDR1 and CDR2: SGHTS, YDEGEE. After removal of 4 bases from V and 4 bases from J, the junction contained 2 bases not matched to a gene. This CDR3 region has 14 residues. CDR3 DNA sequence: TGTGCCAGCAGCGAGGGACAGGGGGCAGATACGCAGTATTTT. Its protein product is CASSEGQGADTQYF.

This clone was seen at least ten times. This rearrangement joins TRBV2 to TRBJ2-3; 9 bases fit TRBD2. Germline V gene lookup returns CDR1 SNHLY and CDR2 FYNNEI. Trimming took 11 bases from V and 7 from J; bases not matched to a gene: 10. The CDR3 has 13 amino acids. CDR3 nucleotide sequence: TGTGCCTCGGGGCGGGAGGGGGGAAATACGCAGTATTTT. The encoded protein is CASGREGGNTQYF.

The table lists this clone with a few counts. One junction end disagrees with the germline gene, perhaps due to a read error. This sequence joins TRBV12-3 or TRBV12-4 and TRBJ2-3; 9 positions match TRBD1. The CDR3 covers 16 residues. Here the CDR3 DNA reads TGCGCCAGCAGTTCTCCGGGACAGGGCTTCACAGATACGCAGTATTTT. This sequence encodes CASSSPGQGFTDTQYF.

This clone was found a few times. The J gene is TRBJ2-1, the V gene TRBV7-9; no firm D call. This CDR3 has 12 residues. V lost 7 bases to trimming and J lost 5 bases, with 9 bases between them. Germline CDR1 and CDR2: SEHNR and FQNEAQ (reference sequence). The CDR3 sequence: CASIELNNEQFF. In DNA form, the CDR3 reads TGTGCCAGCATCGAACTGAACAATGAGCAGTTCTTC.

This clone occurred many times. The chain has TRBV5-1 and TRBJ1-5, with D uncertain. V was clipped by 0 bases and J by 2 bases, with 9 bases between them. The CDR3 is made up of 15 amino acids. Per germline, CDR1 SGHRS and CDR2 YFSETQ. The DNA of the CDR3 is TGCGCCAGCAGCTTGGAATCAGGTGGCAATCAGCCCCAGCATTTT. Its protein product is CASSLESGGNQPQHF. The whole variable domain, filled in from reference TRBV5-1 and TRBJ1-5, reads KAGVTQTPRYLIKTRGQQVTLSCSPISGHRSVSWYQQTPGQGLQFLFEYFSETQRNKGNFPGRFSGRQFSNSRSEMNVSTLELGDSALYLCASSLESGGNQPQHFGDGTRLSIL.

There are many counts of this clone. This rearrangement joins TRBV12-3 or TRBV12-4 to TRBJ1-6; D unclear. The CDR3 sequence is 17 residues long. Trimming took off 0 bases at V and 4 bases at J, with 13 bases between the two ends. CDR3 nucleotide sequence: TGTGCCAGCAGTTTAGCCTCCGGGAAACTATATAATTCACCCCTCCACTTT. It yields the protein CASSLASGKLYNSPLHF.

The gene calls are TRBV20-1 and TRBJ2-7; TRBD1 aligns across 11 bases. The CDR3 consists of 15 residues. Trimming took 6 bases from V and 1 from J; bases not matched to a gene: 8. Germline CDR1 and CDR2: DFQATT and SNEGSKA (reference sequence). The CDR3 is CSASPGTGGSYEQYF. Written as DNA, the CDR3 is TGCAGTGCATCCCCCGGGACAGGGGGTTCCTACGAGCAGTACTTC.

The chain uses TRBV20-1 and TRBJ2-7; 7 nucleotides agree with TRBD2. CDR3 size: 17 residues. Germline CDR1 and CDR2: DFQATT and SNEGSKA (reference sequence). The J segment lost 1 base and the V segment lost 0 bases, leaving 12 bases of the junction unmatched. The CDR3 DNA reads as TGCAGTGCTAGAGATAGGTTCCTCGGCGGGAGTTCCTACGAGCAGTACTTC. It is translated as CSARDRFLGGSSYEQYF.

This clone was observed at least ten times. V gene TRBV18 combines with J gene TRBJ2-2, with D unresolved. This CDR3 is 15 amino acids long. The germline V and J ends were trimmed by 0 bases and 4 bases, with 9 bases remaining between them. From germline, CDR1 is KGHSH and CDR2 LQKENI. CDR3 in DNA: TGTGCCAGCTCACCACCGTCCAGAACCACCGGGGAGCTGTTTTTT. Protein: CASSPPSRTTGELFF.

The sample holds many counts of this clone. The genes are TRBV30 and TRBJ2-3; D is unresolved. V shed 0 bases and J shed 5 bases, with 9 bases lying between them. There are 13 residues in the CDR3. From germline, CDR1 is GTSNPN and CDR2 SVGIG (reference sequence). The CDR3 DNA reads TGTGCCTGGAGTGTTGGCTGGCGAGATACGCAGTATTTT. It codes for CAWSVGWRDTQYF.

This chain links TRBV5-1 with TRBJ2-2; TRBD1 agrees at 7 bases. Germline trimming cut 4 bases from V and 5 bases from J; bases unmatched to any gene: 8. Looked up from germline, CDR1 is SGHRS and CDR2 is YFSETQ. This CDR3 contains 15 residues. CDR3 in amino acids: CASSPWTGITGELFF. In DNA, the CDR3 is TGCGCCAGCAGCCCCTGGACAGGCATTACCGGGGAGCTGTTTTTT.

In its sample, this clone was seen a few times. The chain combines TRBV15 with TRBJ2-1; the D is unclear. The CDR3 has 15 amino acids. Germline CDR1 reads LNHNV; CDR2 reads YYDKDF (reference sequence). V shed 0 bases and J shed 3 bases, with 9 bases lying between them. The CDR3 spells CATSRDLENYNEQFF. In DNA, the CDR3 is TGTGCCACCAGCAGAGATTTAGAAAACTACAATGAGCAGTTCTTC.

This chain uses TRBV5-6 with TRBJ2-7; D is undetermined. Trimming shortened V by 1 base and J by 3 bases, and 8 bases separated the two germline ends. CDR3 size: 13 residues. Germline V gene sequence: CDR1 SGHDT, CDR2 YYEEEE. The CDR3 sequence is CASSLMAVYEQYF. CDR3 sequence (DNA): TGTGCCAGCAGCTTGATGGCAGTCTACGAGCAGTACTTC.

The V call is TRBV28, the J call TRBJ2-7; 7 bases are a match to TRBD2. The CDR3 is made up of 15 amino acids. V gave up 6 bases and J gave up 7 bases; unmatched junction bases: 15. Germline V gene data show CDR1 as MDHEN and CDR2 as SYDVKM. DNA of the CDR3: TGTGCCAGCAGGGGGATGCGGGAGCGTTACGAGGAGCAGTACTTC. It yields the protein CASRGMRERYEEQYF.

Concerning this clone: Compared with germline, one end of the junction differs, possibly owing to a read error. In the same sample, other DNA sequences code for this CDR3. V and J are TRBV7-2 and TRBJ2-5; 8 nucleotides agree with TRBD2. Germline V CDR1 and CDR2: SGHTA, FQGNSA. This CDR3 comprises 16 residues. CDR3 coding DNA: TGTGCCGGCAGCTTAGTTGGTCTAGCGGGTCAAGAGACACAGTACTTC. Translation: CAGSLVGLAGQETQYF.

In its sample, this clone is medium-sized (0.01 to 0.1%). This chain links TRBV6-1 with TRBJ1-1; D remains unclear. Trimming pared 2 bases from V and 6 bases from J, leaving 13 bases between. The CDR3 loop spans 14 amino acids. Per the germline V gene, CDR1 is MNHNS and CDR2 is SASEGT. This CDR3 reads CASSETGAVAEAFF. In DNA, the CDR3 is TGTGCCAGCAGTGAAACGGGAGCGGTAGCTGAAGCTTTCTTT.

Details on this clone: A much larger clone differs by one base, so this may be a read error. The chain combines TRBV2 with TRBJ2-4; D may match TRBD1 or TRBD2 (5 bases each). The germline gives CDR1 SNHLY, CDR2 FYNNEI. V was cut by 7 bases and J by 0 bases, with 7 bases left in between. CDR3 length: 13 amino acids. This CDR3 reads CASIGTAKNIQYF. CDR3 sequence (DNA): TGTGCCAGCATCGGGACAGCCAAAAACATTCAGTACTTC. Using reference TRBV2 and TRBJ2-4 for the parts outside the CDR3, the full variable domain is EPEVTQTPSHQVTQMGQEVILRCVPISNHLYFYWYRQILGQKVEFLVSFYNNEISEKSEIFDDQFSVERPDGSNFTLKIRSTKLEDSAMYFCASIGTAKNIQYFGAGTRLSVL.

On this clone: A read error is possible here, since a much larger clone lies one base away. This chain links TRBV20-1 with TRBJ2-6; either TRBD1 or TRBD2 may supply D (5 bases each). Looked up from germline, CDR1 is DFQATT and CDR2 is SNEGSKA (reference sequence). The CDR3 covers 15 residues. This CDR3 is CSALEASSGANALTF. CDR3 coding DNA: TGCAGTGCTCTGGAGGCCAGCTCTGGGGCCAACGCCCTGACTTTC.

The V call is TRBV5-6, the J call TRBJ2-1; 10 bases agree with TRBD2. Germline CDR1 and CDR2: SGHDT and YYEEEE. The CDR3 totals 16 residues. V lost 4 bases to trimming and J lost 8 bases; unmatched junction nucleotides: 12. This chain's CDR3 is CASSLAGDWRGDEQFF. The CDR3 nucleotides are TGTGCCAGCAGCCTAGCGGGAGATTGGCGCGGGGATGAGCAGTTCTTC. The full variable domain, its missing parts supplied by reference TRBV5-6 and TRBJ2-1, is DAGVTQSPTHLIKTRGQQVTLRCSPKSGHDTVSWYQQALGQGPQFIFQYYEEEERQRGNFPDRFSGHQFPNYSSELNVNALLLGDSALYLCASSLAGDWRGDEQFFGPGTRLTVL.

This chain joins TRBV7-2 and TRBJ2-7; possibly TRBD1 for D (5 bases). V shed 3 bases and J shed 3 bases, with 12 bases lying between them. Germline CDR1 and CDR2: SGHTA and FQGNSA. The CDR3 is 14 residues long. The CDR3, as DNA: TGTGCCAGCAGCTTTAAGCTCGACAGCTACGAGCAGTACTTC. It translates to CASSFKLDSYEQYF.

This clone showed up many times. The chain employs TRBV5-1 and TRBJ2-2; D unresolved. The CDR3 consists of 15 residues. V lost 3 bases, J lost 5 bases, and 14 bases lay in between. Germline CDR1 is SGHRS and CDR2 is YFSETQ. The CDR3 loop is CASSSLLGGTGELFF. Written as DNA, the CDR3 is TGCGCCAGCAGCTCTCTCTTAGGTGGGACCGGGGAGCTGTTTTTT.

This clone was recorded many times. The gene calls are TRBV27 and TRBJ2-2, with D hard to call. In germline, CDR1 is MNHEY, CDR2 SMNVEV (reference sequence). Between the trimmed V and J ends, which lost 4 bases and 4 bases, there was a span of 13 bases. The CDR3 has 15 residues. DNA of the CDR3: TGTGCCAGCAGTTCTTCTACCCTTGGCACCGGGGAGCTGTTTTTT. Translating it yields CASSSSTLGTGELFF.

The V gene is TRBV12-3 or TRBV12-4, the J gene TRBJ1-3; D is unresolved. CDR3 length: 15 residues. V lost 5 bases and J 0 bases, leaving 11 bases between the germline ends. Here the CDR3 DNA reads TGTGCCAGCAGTCTTGGCATCAACTCTGGAAACACCATATATTTT. Protein sequence: CASSLGINSGNTIYF.

For this clone: The junction shows a germline mismatch at one end, possibly a read error. V gene TRBV20-1 combines with J gene TRBJ2-1, with D possibly matching TRBD2 (6 bases). Germline V gene sequence: CDR1 DFQATT, CDR2 SNEGSKA (reference sequence). This CDR3 contains 17 residues. Here the CDR3 reads CSARGNQAGSCFDERFF. The DNA of the CDR3 is TGCAGTGCTAGAGGAAACCAAGCCGGGAGCTGCTTTGATGAGCGGTTCTTC.

With respect to this clone: One junction end does not reproduce the germline sequence, and a read error may be involved. The chain employs TRBV12-3 or TRBV12-4 and TRBJ1-2, with 9 nucleotides matching TRBD1. The CDR3 contains 13 residues. CDR3 amino acids: CAGSLGQGHGYTF. For the CDR3, the DNA is TGCGCCGGCAGTTTGGGACAGGGACATGGCTACACCTTC.